This T cell receptor (beta chain) was found in a study of T cell responses to AZD1222 COVID-19 vaccine. Germline CDR1 LNHDA, CDR2 SQIVND (reference sequence). With 10 bases clipped from V and 4 bases from J, the junction kept 4 bases outside the gene matches. This CDR3 is 12 amino acids long. Method: immunoSEQ multiplex PCR; TCRdb's copy keeps in-frame clones and lacks some. This table has about 97,000 clones, over 75% appearing once. The sample was peripheral blood, taken on day 0 of AZD1222 vaccination. This receptor was identified in an adult in good health. The V call is TRBV19, the J call TRBJ1-5; 7 positions match TRBD1. CDR3 sequence: CATKQGNQPQHF. CDR3 nucleotides: TGTGCCACTAAACAGGGGAATCAGCCCCAGCATTTT.